The rows below give T cell receptor beta chains drawn from one sample of a study of shared clonotypes between healthy human individuals. TCRdb's copy holds only in-frame clones and misses some; the assay was immunoSEQ multiplex PCR. The repertoire holds approximately 980,000 clones, roughly 72% seen once, with about 1.5% in the top ten. The sample consisted of memory CD4+ T cells sorted from blood. These receptors all come from a man younger than 35 in good health. The CDR3 runs from the conserved cysteine through the conserved F or W. D genes are given only for firm matches. Clone size, where shown, is once, few, many, or a class for clones that have expanded.

D	V	J	size	CDR3	DNA
TRBD1	TRBV5-4	TRBJ1-2	NA	CASSPTRDRVRGYNYGYTF	TGTGCCAGCAGCCCTACCCGGGACAGGGTCCGAGGGTATAACTATGGCTACACCTTC
NA	TRBV5-1	TRBJ2-2	many	CASSGSSNLHSGELFF	TGCGCCAGCAGCGGATCGAGCAACCTTCATTCCGGGGAGCTGTTTTTT
NA	TRBV18	TRBJ2-2	NA	CASSPPNYPPELFF	TGTGCCAGCTCACCACCGAATTATCCTCCCGAGCTGTTTTTT
TRBD1	TRBV28	TRBJ2-3	NA	CASSTRGQGGTDTQYF	TGTGCCAGCAGTACCAGGGGACAGGGGGGCACAGATACGCAGTATTTT
NA	TRBV6-6	TRBJ1-6	NA	CASEGGQNNSPLHF	TGTGCCAGCGAAGGCGGACAGAATAATTCACCCCTCCACTTT
NA	TRBV4-3	TRBJ2-6	NA	CASSQDTGANVLTF	TGCGCCAGCAGCCAAGATACTGGGGCCAACGTCCTGACTTTC
NA	TRBV6-1	TRBJ1-2	NA	CASSDQTIIYGYTF	TGTGCCAGCAGTGATCAGACGATAATCTATGGCTACACCTTC
NA	TRBV5-1	TRBJ2-5	once	CASSLGSRGLQETQYF	TGCGCCAGCAGCTTGGGCAGCAGGGGCCTCCAAGAGACCCAGTACTTC
TRBD2	TRBV30	TRBJ2-1	NA	CAWTPPSGSNNEQFF	TGTGCCTGGACTCCCCCTAGCGGGAGTAACAATGAGCAGTTCTTC
NA	TRBV7-2	TRBJ2-1	NA	CASSLARLGEQFF	TGTGCCAGCAGCTTGGCTAGGCTTGGTGAGCAGTTCTTC
TRBD1	TRBV9	TRBJ2-2	NA	CASSAGSAGNIVGTGAQNTGELFF	TGTGCCAGCAGCGCGGGTTCGGCAGGTAACATTGTGGGGACAGGGGCTCAGAACACCGGGGAGCTGTTTTTT
TRBD1	TRBV5-6	TRBJ1-5	NA	CASSSGGTGSNQPQHF	TGTGCCAGCAGCTCCGGCGGGACAGGGAGTAATCAGCCCCAGCATTTT
NA	TRBV6-1	TRBJ1-4	NA	CASSPIPTNEKLFF	TGTGCCAGCAGCCCAATTCCGACTAATGAAAAACTGTTTTTT
NA	TRBV29-1	TRBJ1-1	many	CSSLTGNTEAFF	TGCAGCTCCTTAACGGGGAACACTGAAGCTTTCTTT
TRBD2	TRBV7-2	TRBJ2-2	NA	CASSSGSGRLEAGELFF	TGTGCCAGCAGCTCAGGGAGCGGGAGACTTGAGGCCGGGGAGCTGTTTTTT
TRBD1	TRBV2	TRBJ1-2	NA	CASSEGGRGDYGYTF	TGTGCCAGCAGTGAAGGAGGCAGGGGGGACTATGGCTACACCTTC
NA	TRBV11-2	TRBJ2-3	NA	CASSSRTGDTQYF	TGTGCCAGCAGCTCCCGAACGGGGGATACGCAGTATTTT
NA	TRBV10-3	TRBJ2-5	NA	CAIQERVQETQYF	TGTGCCATCCAAGAGCGGGTGCAAGAGACCCAGTACTTC
NA	TRBV5-6	TRBJ1-2	NA	CASSLGQSYGYTF	TGTGCCAGCAGCTTGGGACAGTCCTATGGCTACACCTTC
TRBD1	TRBV27	TRBJ2-7	NA	CASSLSGTGRYEQYF	TGTGCCAGCAGTTTATCCGGGACAGGGCGCTACGAGCAGTACTTC
TRBD2	TRBV30	TRBJ2-1	once	CAWSSTSGSIREQFF	TGTGCCTGGAGTTCAACTAGCGGGAGTATCCGCGAGCAGTTCTTC
NA	TRBV10-3	TRBJ1-1	NA	CAISESQGTEAFF	TGTGCCATCAGTGAGTCCCAGGGCACTGAAGCTTTCTTT
NA	TRBV5-1	TRBJ2-2	NA	CASREEPVQTGELFF	TGCGCCAGCAGGGAGGAGCCGGTCCAGACGGGGGAGCTGTTTTTT
NA	TRBV7-2	TRBJ2-3	NA	CASRSTSTDTQYF	TGTGCCAGCAGATCAACTAGCACAGATACGCAGTATTTT
NA	TRBV30	TRBJ2-6	NA	CAWTGGRRETGANVLTF	TGTGCCTGGACCGGTGGGCGGAGAGAAACTGGGGCCAACGTCCTGACTTTC
TRBD1	TRBV7-6	TRBJ2-7	NA	CASSLVGDSSYEQYF	TGTGCCAGCAGCTTAGTCGGGGACAGCTCCTACGAGCAGTACTTC
TRBD1	TRBV30	TRBJ2-7	NA	CAWSVQLLTGGSYEQYF	TGTGCCTGGAGTGTACAGCTCCTGACAGGGGGCAGCTACGAGCAGTACTTC
NA	TRBV7-3	TRBJ2-7	NA	CASSLGEQYF	TGTGCCAGCAGCTTAGGCGAGCAGTACTTC
NA	TRBV15	TRBJ2-1	few	CATSLADKGNEQFF	TGTGCCACCAGCCTAGCCGATAAAGGGAATGAGCAGTTCTTC
NA	TRBV7-9	TRBJ2-1	NA	CASSLLGKGRQFF	TGTGCCAGCAGCCTGCTCGGGAAGGGGAGACAGTTCTTC
NA	TRBV10-1	TRBJ1-4	NA	CASRLIRVNEKLFF	TGCGCCAGCCGTCTAATCAGGGTTAATGAAAAACTGTTTTTT
NA	TRBV27	TRBJ2-6	NA	CASSLSSGGSQSPGANVLTF	TGTGCCAGCAGTTTATCGTCAGGAGGATCCCAGAGCCCTGGGGCCAACGTCCTGACTTTC
TRBD2	TRBV30	TRBJ2-3	once	CAWSVFSGVTDTQYF	TGTGCCTGGAGTGTATTTAGCGGGGTTACAGATACGCAGTATTTT
TRBD2	TRBV6-1	TRBJ2-7	NA	CASRVTSGGYEQYF	TGTGCCAGCAGAGTAACTAGCGGGGGTTACGAGCAGTACTTC
TRBD1	TRBV5-5	TRBJ2-3	NA	CASSPDRARSDTQYF	TGTGCCAGCAGTCCTGACAGGGCTCGCTCAGATACGCAGTATTTT
NA	TRBV28	TRBJ1-1	many	CASSLSGTGALNTEAFF	TGTGCCAGCAGTTTAAGCGGCACAGGCGCTTTGAACACTGAAGCTTTCTTT
NA	TRBV7-9	TRBJ1-1	few	CASSTASVNTEAFF	TGTGCCAGCAGCACAGCCAGCGTGAACACTGAAGCTTTCTTT
NA	TRBV18	TRBJ1-1	NA	CASSPSQGTTEAFF	TGTGCCAGCTCACCATCGCAGGGGACCACTGAAGCTTTCTTT
NA	TRBV5-1	TRBJ1-3	once	CASSLNGGSGNTIYF	TGCGCCAGCAGCTTGAACGGGGGGTCTGGAAACACCATATATTTT
TRBD1	TRBV29-1	TRBJ1-1	NA	CSVEVPDRDFMNTEAFF	TGCAGCGTTGAAGTACCGGACAGGGATTTCATGAACACTGAAGCTTTCTTT
NA	TRBV6-5	TRBJ2-6	NA	CASQSSGANVLTF	TGTGCCAGCCAGAGCTCTGGGGCCAACGTCCTGACTTTC
NA	TRBV30	TRBJ1-2	NA	CAWSQGKGVDGYTF	TGTGCCTGGAGTCAGGGCAAGGGGGTCGATGGCTACACCTTC
NA	TRBV7-2	TRBJ1-5	NA	CASSATGTTTQHF	TGTGCCAGCAGCGCAACCGGGACTACGACCCAGCATTTT
NA	TRBV7-2	TRBJ2-2	NA	CASSLGLGGSNTGELFF	TGTGCCAGCAGCTTAGGACTAGGGGGGTCAAACACCGGGGAGCTGTTTTTT
TRBD2	TRBV5-6	TRBJ2-5	NA	CASSLGARGGRETQYF	TGTGCCAGCAGCTTGGGTGCACGGGGGGGTCGAGAGACCCAGTACTTC
NA	TRBV28	TRBJ1-3	NA	CASSSGAHSGNTIYF	TGTGCCAGCAGCTCGGGGGCCCACTCTGGAAACACCATATATTTT
TRBD1	TRBV30	TRBJ1-1	few	CAWSSTGRGEAFF	TGTGCCTGGAGTTCGACAGGGCGGGGGGAAGCTTTCTTT
NA	TRBV30	TRBJ1-1	NA	CAWSMVNTEAFF	TGTGCCTGGAGTATGGTGAACACTGAAGCTTTCTTT
TRBD1	TRBV28	TRBJ1-4	NA	CASRRRGTVAEKLFF	TGTGCCAGCAGGCGCCGCGGGACAGTGGCTGAAAAACTGTTTTTT
NA	TRBV6-1	TRBJ1-6	NA	CASSELVGDRYNSPLHF	TGTGCCAGCAGTGAACTTGTTGGGGACCGATATAATTCACCCCTCCACTTT
TRBD2	TRBV28	TRBJ2-3	NA	CASSLGGANWGGTQYF	TGTGCCAGCAGTTTGGGCGGGGCCAACTGGGGGGGTACGCAGTATTTT
NA	TRBV10-3	TRBJ2-7	few	CAISEVSRADEQYF	TGTGCCATCAGTGAGGTGAGCCGGGCCGACGAGCAGTACTTC
NA	TRBV6-5	TRBJ2-1	NA	CASSPRLGGYNEQFF	TGTGCCAGCAGTCCCAGACTAGGAGGATACAATGAGCAGTTCTTC
NA	TRBV7-9	TRBJ2-7	NA	CASSVSPTYEQYF	TGTGCCAGCAGCGTGTCCCCGACCTACGAGCAGTACTTC
TRBD1	TRBV18	TRBJ1-1	few	CASSPGTGVTEAFF	TGTGCCAGCTCACCGGGGACAGGGGTCACTGAAGCTTTCTTT
NA	TRBV25-1	TRBJ1-3	NA	CASETWGSSGNTIYF	TGTGCCAGTGAAACCTGGGGGTCCTCTGGAAACACCATATATTTT